The clone carrying this T cell receptor (beta chain) showed up many times. This specimen belongs to a study of neurological immune-mediated disorders. TCRdb reprocessed the 5' RACE reads with MiXCR, giving one entry per CDR3 protein. Altogether about 92,000 distinct CDR3 sequences are present, roughly 3.3% being singletons, with the ten largest covering approximately 2.9%. With V trimmed by 0 bases and J by 5 bases, 17 bases remained unmatched. Per the germline V gene, CDR1 is ENHRY and CDR2 is SYGVKD. This CDR3 spans 19 amino acids. The J gene is TRBJ2-7, the V gene TRBV10-3; 9 bases map to TRBD1. The TCR sequence derives from a woman aged 50 to 65 with multiple sclerosis. The sequenced material came from PBMCs. CDR3 amino acids: CAISESEWERQGEMNEQYF. CDR3 coding DNA: TGTGCCATCAGTGAGTCGGAATGGGAAAGACAGGGGGAGATGAACGAGCAGTACTTC.